These 14 T cell receptor beta chains share one sample of origin, sequenced in a study of shared clonotypes between healthy human individuals. Repertoires were generated with immunoSEQ multiplex PCR, while TCRdb's copy carries only in-frame clones and drops some. The sample lists 2,100,000 or so clones; approximately 96% were seen once. The specimen sequenced was naive CD4+ T cells sorted from blood. As for subset: CD45RA+ positively selected. Receptors were obtained from a man aged 18-30 years in good health.

Only one count was recorded for this clone. V usage is TRBV9 and J usage is TRBJ2-1; D is undetermined. Germline values: CDR1 SGDLS, CDR2 YYNGEE. Trimming left V 0 bases short and J 6 bases short, with 13 bases between. CDR3 size: 15 residues. Written as DNA, the CDR3 is TGTGCCAGCAGCGTAGCTACCCAGGAACCCAATGAGCAGTTCTTC. Amino acid sequence: CASSVATQEPNEQFF.

The CDR3 nucleotides read TGTGCCACCAGCAGAGAAGTCGGGAATTTTGCCTTCCAGCATTTT. It is translated as CATSREVGNFAFQHF. J is TRBJ1-5 and V is TRBV15; D unresolved. CDR1 LNHNV and CDR2 YYDKDF come from the germline V gene (reference sequence). V was shortened by 0 bases and J by 12 bases, with 18 bases between the two germline ends. This CDR3 has 15 residues.

The V gene is TRBV27, the J gene TRBJ2-7, with 8 bases that match TRBD1. Looked up from germline, CDR1 is MNHEY and CDR2 is SMNVEV (reference sequence). The CDR3 is 13 amino acids. Trimming took 6 bases from V and 4 from J; bases not matched to a gene: 5. CDR3 protein: CASRRQGQYEQYF. In DNA, the CDR3 is TGTGCCAGCAGACGACAGGGGCAATACGAGCAGTACTTC.

The chain is built from TRBV4-1 and TRBJ2-7, with 9 bases matching TRBD1. This CDR3 has 15 residues. The trim removed 4 bases at V and 3 bases at J, leaving 7 bases unmatched. Germline loops: CDR1 MGHRA, CDR2 YSYEKL. CDR3 coding DNA: TGCGCCAGCAGCCGAGGGACAGGGAATATCTACGAGCAGTACTTC. Translating it yields CASSRGTGNIYEQYF.

The chain employs TRBV19 and TRBJ1-5, with TRBD1 identical over 9 bases. Germline values: CDR1 LNHDA, CDR2 SQIVND (reference sequence). Germline trimming cut 4 bases from V and 4 bases from J; bases unmatched to any gene: 5. This CDR3 contains 15 residues. This chain's CDR3 is CASSRDRVRNQPQHF. The CDR3, as DNA: TGTGCCAGTAGTAGGGACAGGGTTCGGAATCAGCCCCAGCATTTT.

This sequence joins TRBV11-2 and TRBJ2-5, with D perhaps matching TRBD2 (6 bases). V was clipped by 0 bases and J by 4 bases, with 15 bases between them. Germline V gene data show CDR1 as SGHAT and CDR2 as FQNNGV. This CDR3 comprises 16 residues. The CDR3 region is CASSLDLAIGRETQYF. The CDR3 coding sequence is TGTGCCAGCAGCTTAGATCTAGCGATAGGTCGAGAGACCCAGTACTTC.

This clone showed up just once. The J gene is TRBJ1-2, the V gene TRBV28, with a tentative D call TRBD1 (5 bases). Germline CDR1 and CDR2: MDHEN and SYDVKM. Trimming pared 5 bases from V and 2 bases from J, leaving 12 bases between. CDR3 length: 14 residues. The CDR3 DNA follows: TGTGCCAGCAGTAGCGACAGAGGAAACTATGGCTACACCTTC. Amino acids: CASSSDRGNYGYTF.

This chain joins TRBV2 and TRBJ2-1; maybe TRBD1 (5 bases). Germline CDR1 SNHLY, CDR2 FYNNEI. The CDR3 loop spans 14 amino acids. Trimming took off 6 bases at V and 8 bases at J, with 17 bases between the two ends. CDR3 region: CASSLVAGWDEQFF. CDR3 nucleotide sequence: TGTGCCAGCAGCTTAGTGGCAGGGTGGGATGAGCAGTTCTTC.

The genes are TRBV9 and TRBJ2-5; tentative D call: TRBD2 (5 bases). The V gene's germline CDR1 is SGDLS and CDR2 YYNGEE. The V end was cut by 4 bases, the J end by 2 bases, with 15 bases between. The CDR3 runs 15 residues. The CDR3 region is CASSPEGRPQETQYF. The CDR3 bases are TGTGCCAGCAGCCCCGAGGGCCGCCCTCAAGAGACCCAGTACTTC.

V and J are TRBV5-4 and TRBJ2-2; D may be TRBD1 (6 bases). The CDR3 extends over 16 amino acids. V shed 3 bases and J shed 6 bases, with 18 bases lying between them. Germline CDR1 and CDR2: SGHNT and YYREEE (reference sequence). The CDR3 nucleotides read TGTGCCAGCAGCTCCCATCCACAGGGAACCCCCGGGGAGCTGTTTTTT. As protein: CASSSHPQGTPGELFF.

The chain links TRBV27 to TRBJ1-6; D not resolved. V dropped 3 bases and J dropped 10 bases, with 19 bases sitting between them. This CDR3 has 16 amino acids. Germline V lookup: CDR1 MNHEY, CDR2 SMNVEV (reference sequence). The CDR3 nucleotides are TGTGCCAGCAGTTTTGCCCCCCTCCGAAGGGAATCACCCCTCCACTTT. Translated: CASSFAPLRRESPLHF.

This clone occurred a few times. The CDR3 spells CASSPRGGEQYF. Here the CDR3 DNA reads TGTGCCAGCAGCCCCAGGGGCGGCGAGCAGTACTTC. V and J are TRBV5-4 and TRBJ2-7, with D possibly TRBD1 on 6 matching bases. This CDR3 has 12 residues. The V end was cut by 4 bases, the J end by 6 bases, with 11 bases between. CDR1 SGHNT and CDR2 YYREEE come from the germline V gene (reference sequence).

The CDR3 DNA follows: TGTGCCAGCTCTTCGACAGGGAGCAATCAGCCCCAGCATTTT. It codes for CASSSTGSNQPQHF. The J gene is TRBJ1-5, the V gene TRBV18, with 7 bases that match TRBD1. CDR3 length: 14 amino acids. V lost 6 bases to trimming and J lost 1 base; unmatched junction nucleotides: 3. CDR1 is KGHSH and CDR2 is LQKENI in the germline V gene.

The sample holds one count of this clone. This chain links TRBV7-9 with TRBJ1-3, with D tentatively TRBD1 (6 bases). Per the germline V gene, CDR1 is SEHNR and CDR2 is FQNEAQ (reference sequence). The CDR3 runs to 13 residues. V was pared by 5 bases and J by 4 bases, with 9 bases between. The CDR3 DNA reads TGTGCCAGCAGCATAGGACAGGGAAACACCATATATTTT. Amino acid sequence: CASSIGQGNTIYF.